This T cell receptor (beta chain) was obtained from a study of T cells in Graves' hyperthyroidism and ophthalmopathy. Study conclusions and caveats: Appearing also in blood were most of the thyroid clonotypes expanded above 0.001. Ophthalmopathy and stable hyperthyroidism were told apart by a 13 V-J model.

This clonotype was recorded a few times. Its antigen is not known. Regions amplified from RNA transcripts were the TCR beta CDR3 regions. In the first-round RT-PCR of the TCR CDR3, the HTBI primer set was used. From the multiplex PCR reads, TCRdb called clonotypes with MiXCR, one entry per CDR3 protein. In the table there are some 380,000 distinct CDR3 sequences, approximately 12% of which are singletons. Newly diagnosed hyperthyroidism, duration under 2 months, in patients aged 18 to 65. Clinical symptoms, serum thyroxine and TRAb, thyroid ultrasound and orbital computed tomography together formed the diagnostic basis. Germline values: CDR1 MGHDK, CDR2 SYGVNS. V dropped 4 bases and J dropped 9 bases, with 7 bases sitting between them. The CDR3 loop spans 11 amino acids.

The material sequenced was blood. This TCR was recovered from a young man with Graves' hyperthyroidism that later progressed to Graves' ophthalmopathy. The chain joins TRBV25-1 to TRBJ2-1, with no clear D. The CDR3 is CASSVWGEQFF. CDR3 nucleotides: TGTGCCAGCAGTGTATGGGGTGAGCAGTTCTTC.